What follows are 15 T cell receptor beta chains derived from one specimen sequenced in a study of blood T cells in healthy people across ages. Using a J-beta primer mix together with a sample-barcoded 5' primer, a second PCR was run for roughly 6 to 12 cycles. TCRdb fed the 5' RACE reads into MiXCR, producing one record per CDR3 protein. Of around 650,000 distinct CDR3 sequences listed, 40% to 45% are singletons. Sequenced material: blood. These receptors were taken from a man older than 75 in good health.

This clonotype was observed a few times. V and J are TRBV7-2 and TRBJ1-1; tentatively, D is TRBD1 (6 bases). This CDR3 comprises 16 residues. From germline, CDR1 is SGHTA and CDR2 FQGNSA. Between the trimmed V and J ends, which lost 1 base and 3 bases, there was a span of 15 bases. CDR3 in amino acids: CASSLEQGGGYTEAFF. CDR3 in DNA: TGTGCCAGCAGCTTAGAGCAAGGGGGGGGATACACTGAAGCTTTCTTT. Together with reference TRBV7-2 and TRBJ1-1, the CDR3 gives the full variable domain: GAGVSQSPSNKVTEKGKDVELRCDPISGHTALYWYRQSLGQGLEFLIYFQGNSAPDKSGLPSDRFSAERTGGSVSTLTIQRTQQEDSAVYLCASSLEQGGGYTEAFFGQGTRLTVV.

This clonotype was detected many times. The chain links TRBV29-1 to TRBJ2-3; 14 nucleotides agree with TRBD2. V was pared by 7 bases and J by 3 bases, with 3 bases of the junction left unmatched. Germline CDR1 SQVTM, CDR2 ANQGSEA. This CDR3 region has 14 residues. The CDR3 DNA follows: TGCAGCGCCGGACTAGCGGGAGGAACAGATACGCAGTATTTT. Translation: CSAGLAGGTDTQYF.

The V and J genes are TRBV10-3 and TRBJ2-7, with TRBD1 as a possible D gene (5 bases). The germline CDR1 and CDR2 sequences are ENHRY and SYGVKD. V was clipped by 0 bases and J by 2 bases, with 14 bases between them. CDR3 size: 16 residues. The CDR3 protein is CAISESGQIITYEQYF. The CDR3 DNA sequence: TGTGCCATCAGTGAGTCAGGACAAATAATCACCTACGAGCAGTACTTC.

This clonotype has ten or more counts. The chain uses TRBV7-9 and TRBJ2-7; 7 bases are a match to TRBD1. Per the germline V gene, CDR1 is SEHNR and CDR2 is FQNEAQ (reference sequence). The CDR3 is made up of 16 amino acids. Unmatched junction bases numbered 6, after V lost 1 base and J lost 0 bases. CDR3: CASSLGGDSFSYEQYF. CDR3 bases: TGTGCCAGCAGCTTAGGAGGGGACAGCTTCTCCTACGAGCAGTACTTC.

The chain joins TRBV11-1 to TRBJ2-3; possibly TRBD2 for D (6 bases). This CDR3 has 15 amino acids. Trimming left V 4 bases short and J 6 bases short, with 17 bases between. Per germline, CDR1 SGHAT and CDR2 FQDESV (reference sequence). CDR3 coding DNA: TGTGCCAGCAGCTCGCCGGGACGCGGGGCGGATACGCAGTATTTT. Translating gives CASSSPGRGADTQYF.

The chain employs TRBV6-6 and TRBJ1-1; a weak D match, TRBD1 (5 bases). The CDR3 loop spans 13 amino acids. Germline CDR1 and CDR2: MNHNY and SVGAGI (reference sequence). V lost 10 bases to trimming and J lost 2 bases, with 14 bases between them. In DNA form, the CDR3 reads TGTGCCACGGGACGGGGAAGTAACACTGAAGCTTTCTTT. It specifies CATGRGSNTEAFF.

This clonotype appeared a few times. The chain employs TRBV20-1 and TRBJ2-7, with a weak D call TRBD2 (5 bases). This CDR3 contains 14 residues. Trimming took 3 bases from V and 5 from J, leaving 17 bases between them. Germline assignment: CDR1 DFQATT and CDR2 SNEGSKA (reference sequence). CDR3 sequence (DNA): TGCAGTGCTAGGGACTGGAATAAGGTAGACGAGCAGTACTTC. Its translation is CSARDWNKVDEQYF.

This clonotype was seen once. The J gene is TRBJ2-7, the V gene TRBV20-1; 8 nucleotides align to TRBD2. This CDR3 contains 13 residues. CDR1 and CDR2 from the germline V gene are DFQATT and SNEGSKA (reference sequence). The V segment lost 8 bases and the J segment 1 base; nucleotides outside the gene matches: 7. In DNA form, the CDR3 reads TGCAGTTATCCCGGGACTAGTTCCTACGAGCAGTACTTC. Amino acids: CSYPGTSSYEQYF.

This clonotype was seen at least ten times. CDR3 sequence (DNA): TGCAGTGCTAGTAAGGCTAGCGGGAGGTACGAGCAGTACTTC. Protein sequence: CSASKASGRYEQYF. The chain has TRBV20-1 and TRBJ2-7; 11 bases line up with TRBD2. The trim removed 3 bases at V and 4 bases at J, leaving 5 bases unmatched. This CDR3 region has 14 residues. Germline V lookup: CDR1 DFQATT, CDR2 SNEGSKA (reference sequence).

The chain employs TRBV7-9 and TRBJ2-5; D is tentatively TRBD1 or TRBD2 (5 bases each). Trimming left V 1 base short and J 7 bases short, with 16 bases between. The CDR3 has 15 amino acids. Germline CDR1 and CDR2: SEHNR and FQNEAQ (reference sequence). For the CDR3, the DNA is TGTGCCAGCAGCTTAGGGACGGGGCCAGAGTGGACCCAGTACTTC. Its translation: CASSLGTGPEWTQYF.

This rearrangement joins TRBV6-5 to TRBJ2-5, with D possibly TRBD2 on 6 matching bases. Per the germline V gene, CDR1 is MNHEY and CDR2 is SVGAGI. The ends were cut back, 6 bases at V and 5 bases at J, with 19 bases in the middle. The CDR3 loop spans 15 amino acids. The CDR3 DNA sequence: TGTGCCAGCAGGATCCTGCGGGGTGTTTTCGAGACCCAGTACTTC. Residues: CASRILRGVFETQYF.

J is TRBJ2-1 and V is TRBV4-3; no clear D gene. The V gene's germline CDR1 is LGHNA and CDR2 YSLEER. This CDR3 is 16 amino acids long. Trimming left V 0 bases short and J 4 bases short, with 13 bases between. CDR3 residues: CASSQDPGFRYNEQFF. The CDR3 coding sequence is TGCGCCAGCAGCCAAGATCCTGGCTTTAGATACAATGAGCAGTTCTTC.

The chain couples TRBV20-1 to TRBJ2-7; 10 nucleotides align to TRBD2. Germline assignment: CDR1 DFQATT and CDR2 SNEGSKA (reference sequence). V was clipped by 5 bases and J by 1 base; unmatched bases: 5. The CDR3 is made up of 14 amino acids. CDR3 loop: CSAWSGRDSYEQYF. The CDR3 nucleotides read TGCAGTGCTTGGAGCGGGAGGGATTCCTACGAGCAGTACTTC.

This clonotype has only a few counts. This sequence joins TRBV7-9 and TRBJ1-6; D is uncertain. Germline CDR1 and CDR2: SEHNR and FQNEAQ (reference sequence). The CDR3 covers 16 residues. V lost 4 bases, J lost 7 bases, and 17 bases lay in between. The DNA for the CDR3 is TGTGCCAGCAGCTCATCGGGAGGGCAGAAGAATTCACCCCTCCACTTT. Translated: CASSSSGGQKNSPLHF.

The DNA of the CDR3 is TGCGCCAGCAGCCAAGATCAGCGGGGATTACAGCCCCAGCATTTT. Its protein is CASSQDQRGLQPQHF. The chain joins TRBV4-3 to TRBJ1-5; D unclear. Germline CDR1 LGHNA, CDR2 YSLEER. This CDR3 has 15 residues. V was shortened by 0 bases and J by 7 bases, with 13 bases between the two germline ends.